This entry lists 30 T cell receptor beta chains sequenced from one sample in a study of blood T cell repertoires in COVID-19 (dated by TCRdb to 2019 to 2021). Libraries were constructed by the immunoSEQ multiplex PCR assay. TCRdb mirrors the immuneACCESS table, restricted to in-frame sequences. Some clones are absent from its copies; in checked studies, under half trace to an unresolved V gene, and the reason for the others is unknown. Present in this sample are about 250,000 clones, 85% to 95% of which were seen just once. Together, the top ten hold roughly 0.79% of the sample. The specimen sequenced was peripheral blood. The origin of the receptors is a man aged 25-45 years with COVID-19, enrolled during active disease.

The chain is built from TRBV5-1 and TRBJ2-5, with 8 nucleotides matching TRBD1. This CDR3 region has 16 residues. J was trimmed by 6 bases and V by 0 bases; bases with no gene match: 10. The V gene's germline CDR1 is SGHRS and CDR2 YFSETQ. The CDR3 sequence is CASSLGGQAITQTQYF. CDR3 nucleotide sequence: TGCGCCAGCAGCTTGGGGGGACAGGCTATAACACAGACCCAGTACTTC.

This rearrangement joins TRBV6-2 or TRBV6-3 to TRBJ1-3; D unclear. CDR1 is MNHEY and CDR2 is SVGEGT in the germline V gene. V lost 2 bases and J 0 bases, leaving 2 bases between the germline ends. CDR3 length: 13 residues. The CDR3 protein is CASSYHSGNTIYF. The CDR3 DNA is TGTGCCAGCAGTTACCACTCTGGAAACACCATATATTTT.

The V and J genes are TRBV4-1 and TRBJ1-1; a possible D gene is TRBD1 (6 bases). V shed 2 bases and J shed 3 bases, with 7 bases lying between them. From germline, CDR1 is MGHRA and CDR2 YSYEKL. The CDR3 length is 13 residues. The CDR3 region is CASSQQGYTEAFF. As DNA, the CDR3 is TGCGCCAGCAGCCAACAGGGGTACACTGAAGCTTTCTTT.

The chain combines TRBV9 with TRBJ1-1; D perhaps matches TRBD1 (5 bases). CDR1 is SGDLS, CDR2 YYNGEE, per germline. Trimming took 6 bases from V and 5 from J, leaving 17 bases between them. The CDR3 spans 14 residues. The CDR3 DNA reads as TGTGCCAGCAATAGCGGCAGGGTTGAGACTGAAGCTTTCTTT. This gives the protein CASNSGRVETEAFF.

CDR3 in amino acids: CASSVGQGAVGANVLTF. In DNA, the CDR3 is TGTGCCAGCAGCGTAGGACAGGGGGCGGTAGGGGCCAACGTCCTGACTTTC. The chain employs TRBV9 and TRBJ2-6, with TRBD1 matching 10 bases. CDR3 length equals 17 residues. V dropped 0 bases and J dropped 4; count of bases not matched to a gene: 4. Germline CDR1 reads SGDLS; CDR2 reads YYNGEE. The full variable domain, with the rest looked up from reference TRBV9 and TRBJ2-6, is DSGVTQTPKHLITATGQRVTLRCSPRSGDLSVYWYQQSLDQGLQFLIQYYNGEERAKGNILERFSAQQFPDLHSELNLSSLELGDSALYFCASSVGQGAVGANVLTFGAGSRLTVL.

The rearrangement uses TRBV4-1 and TRBJ1-5, with 11 bases lining up with TRBD1. CDR1 and CDR2 (germline): MGHRA, YSYEKL. CDR3 length: 15 amino acids. V lost 4 bases and J lost 9; bases outside the gene matches: 8. The CDR3 DNA sequence: TGCGCCAGCAGCCCCGGACAGGGGGCTATCCTGCCCCAGCATTTT. Its protein product is CASSPGQGAILPQHF.

V usage is TRBV9 and J usage is TRBJ2-3; the match to TRBD2 covers 8 bases. The J segment lost 2 bases and the V segment lost 4 bases, leaving 9 bases of the junction unmatched. The germline CDR1 and CDR2 sequences are SGDLS and YYNGEE. This CDR3 has 16 amino acids. CDR3 protein: CASSWGTSGNTDTQYF. CDR3 bases: TGTGCCAGCAGCTGGGGGACTAGTGGGAACACAGATACGCAGTATTTT.

This clone was found once. The chain uses TRBV2 and TRBJ1-2; no clear D. Germline CDR1 SNHLY, CDR2 FYNNEI. V was cut by 4 bases and J by 2 bases, with 11 bases left in between. The CDR3 extends over 14 amino acids. CDR3 loop: CASSVTGVNYGYTF. The CDR3 nucleotides read TGTGCCAGCAGTGTAACCGGGGTGAACTATGGCTACACCTTC.

The V gene is TRBV27, the J gene TRBJ1-5; D might be TRBD1 (6 bases). The V gene's germline CDR1 is MNHEY and CDR2 SMNVEV (reference sequence). The CDR3 has 14 amino acids. V was clipped by 3 bases and J by 6 bases, with 12 bases between them. CDR3 residues: CASSLRGGSQPQHF. The CDR3 DNA reads as TGTGCCAGCAGTTTGAGGGGGGGAAGTCAGCCCCAGCATTTT.

The chain carries TRBV7-9 and TRBJ2-7; TRBD1 agrees at 12 bases. Trimming at V came to 4 bases and at J to 6 bases, leaving 7 bases not matched to a gene. The germline gives CDR1 SEHNR, CDR2 FQNEAQ (reference sequence). There are 15 residues in the CDR3. CDR3 amino acids: CASSSGQGAGGEQYF. The CDR3 bases are TGTGCCAGCAGCTCGGGACAGGGGGCTGGCGGCGAGCAGTACTTC.

This chain connects TRBV10-3 to TRBJ1-1; possibly TRBD1 for D (6 bases). The CDR3 sequence is 13 residues long. Trimming pared 10 bases from V and 0 bases from J, leaving 12 bases between. Looked up from germline, CDR1 is ENHRY and CDR2 is SYGVKD. Written as DNA, the CDR3 is TGTGCCACACATCAGGGGTTGAACACTGAAGCTTTCTTT. Translation: CATHQGLNTEAFF.

V and J are TRBV5-5 and TRBJ1-2, with 9 bases that match TRBD1. Germline lookup yields CDR1 SGHKS and CDR2 YYEKEE (reference sequence). V lost 4 bases, J lost 10 bases, and 8 bases stayed unmatched. The CDR3 has 13 amino acids. The CDR3 loop is CASSINWDRDYTF. The CDR3 coding sequence is TGTGCCAGCAGCATCAACTGGGACAGGGACTACACCTTC.

This sequence joins TRBV6-2 or TRBV6-3 and TRBJ2-5; the match to TRBD2 covers 8 bases. Germline V gives CDR1 MNHEY, CDR2 SVGEGT. V lost 6 bases, J lost 5 bases, and 14 bases stayed unmatched. This CDR3 spans 16 amino acids. DNA for the CDR3: TGTGCCAGCAGCTCAACCCGTGGGACTAGTGGGGAGACCCAGTACTTC. Residues: CASSSTRGTSGETQYF.

The V and J genes are TRBV6-1 and TRBJ1-2, with 11 nucleotides matching TRBD1. Germline lookup yields CDR1 MNHNS and CDR2 SASEGT. CDR3 length equals 14 residues. The trim removed 1 base at V and 7 bases at J, leaving 2 bases unmatched. The CDR3 region has the DNA TGTGCCAGCAGTGAAGTCGGGACAGGGGGTGGCTACACCTTC. It encodes CASSEVGTGGGYTF.

The rearrangement uses TRBV3-1 (or the pseudogene TRBV3-2) and TRBJ1-2, with 8 bases lining up with TRBD1. Trimming removed 6 bases from V and 8 bases from J; junction bases left unmatched: 8. Germline V lookup: CDR1 LGHDT, CDR2 YNNKEL (reference sequence). CDR3 length equals 13 residues. The chain's CDR3 is CASRGQGGVGYTF. In nucleotides, the CDR3 is TGTGCCAGCAGAGGACAGGGTGGGGTCGGCTACACCTTC.

This clone was detected once. In DNA form, the CDR3 reads TGCAGCGTTGAAGATTTGTTCCAGGGTGGCTACACCTTC. The encoded protein is CSVEDLFQGGYTF. The chain couples TRBV29-1 to TRBJ1-2; possible D gene TRBD1, 5 bases. The V end was cut by 0 bases, the J end by 7 bases, with 12 bases between. The CDR3 totals 13 residues. Germline lookup yields CDR1 SQVTM and CDR2 ANQGSEA.

The chain employs TRBV7-3 and TRBJ2-7; D is uncertain. Germline lookup yields CDR1 SGHTA and CDR2 FQGTGA. This CDR3 comprises 13 residues. With 4 bases removed from V and 3 bases from J, the gap between germline ends came to 10 bases. CDR3 in amino acids: CASSSGPNYEQYF. In DNA form, the CDR3 reads TGTGCCAGCAGCTCGGGTCCCAACTACGAGCAGTACTTC.

This chain uses TRBV7-9 with TRBJ1-2, with D hard to call. The CDR3 extends over 15 amino acids. CDR1 and CDR2 from the germline V gene are SEHNR and FQNEAQ (reference sequence). V lost 1 base and J lost 4, with 13 bases in between. CDR3 DNA: TGTGCCAGCAGCTTAGAGGAGGTGGGCAGCTATGGCTACACCTTC. It is translated as CASSLEEVGSYGYTF.

With regard to this clone: Other nucleotide sequences in the sample specify the same CDR3. The rearrangement uses TRBV6-6 and TRBJ1-5; TRBD1 aligns across 9 bases. J lost 2 bases, V lost 4 bases, and 0 bases had no gene match. Germline values: CDR1 MNHNY, CDR2 SVGAGI (reference sequence). There are 14 residues in the CDR3. The CDR3 bases are TGTGCCAGCAGTTGGGACAGGGGCAATCAGCCCCAGCATTTT. Translating gives CASSWDRGNQPQHF.

V is TRBV6-5 and J is TRBJ1-2, with 9 bases matching TRBD1. V gave up 6 bases and J gave up 0 bases; unmatched junction bases: 5. There are 15 residues in the CDR3. From germline, CDR1 is MNHEY and CDR2 SVGAGI. Here the CDR3 reads CASRVGQGANYGYTF. CDR3 DNA: TGTGCCAGCAGAGTGGGACAGGGTGCTAACTATGGCTACACCTTC.

The V gene is TRBV5-1, the J gene TRBJ2-6; weak D call: TRBD1 (6 bases). There are 15 residues in the CDR3. Germline loops: CDR1 SGHRS, CDR2 YFSETQ. The ends were cut back, 2 bases at V and 0 bases at J, with 6 bases in the middle. The CDR3 here is CASSLQGSGANVLTF. CDR3 bases: TGCGCCAGCAGCTTACAGGGCTCTGGGGCCAACGTCCTGACTTTC.

The V gene is TRBV25-1, the J gene TRBJ1-5, with D perhaps matching TRBD1 (6 bases). The ends were cut back, 4 bases at V and 4 bases at J, with 8 bases in the middle. The CDR3 contains 13 residues. CDR1 MGHDK and CDR2 SYGVNS come from the germline V gene. The CDR3 coding sequence is TGTGCCAGCAGTGTGGGGGCAAATCAGCCCCAGCATTTT. Amino acid sequence: CASSVGANQPQHF.

V usage is TRBV5-1 and J usage is TRBJ2-4; 10 bases map to TRBD2. Unmatched junction bases numbered 6, after V lost 4 bases and J lost 8 bases. Looked up from germline, CDR1 is SGHRS and CDR2 is YFSETQ. The CDR3 runs 14 residues. CDR3 nucleotides: TGCGCCAGCAGCCTTAGCGGGGGGAGGGACATTCAGTACTTC. Amino acids: CASSLSGGRDIQYF.

This clone has only one observation. This chain connects TRBV7-9 to TRBJ1-2; D is unresolved. CDR3 length equals 12 residues. From germline, CDR1 is SEHNR and CDR2 FQNEAQ (reference sequence). The V end lost 3 bases, the J end lost 3 bases, and 5 bases lay between the germline ends. The CDR3 sequence: CASSFTDYGYTF. In nucleotides, the CDR3 is TGTGCCAGCAGCTTTACAGACTATGGCTACACCTTC. Looking up the rest from reference TRBV7-9 and TRBJ1-2 gives the full variable domain: DTGVSQNPRHKITKRGQNVTFRCDPISEHNRLYWYRQTLGQGPEFLTYFQNEAQLEKSRLLSDRFSAERPKGSFSTLEIQRTEQGDSAMYLCASSFTDYGYTFGSGTRLTVV.

The chain couples TRBV7-9 to TRBJ2-6, with 10 bases identical to TRBD1. The J segment lost 2 bases and the V segment lost 3 bases, leaving 1 base of the junction unmatched. This CDR3 is 16 amino acids long. Germline CDR1 is SEHNR and CDR2 is FQNEAQ (reference sequence). In DNA form, the CDR3 reads TGTGCCAGCAGCTTGACAGGGGGCCCTGGGGCCAACGTCCTGACTTTC. Protein: CASSLTGGPGANVLTF.

The CDR3 sequence is CASSFHRDNNNEQFF. CDR3 in DNA: TGTGCCAGCAGTTTCCATCGGGACAATAACAATGAGCAGTTCTTC. V gene TRBV28 combines with J gene TRBJ2-1, with a possible D match to TRBD1 (6 bases). Per the germline V gene, CDR1 is MDHEN and CDR2 is SYDVKM. Trimming shortened V by 3 bases and J by 5 bases, and 14 bases separated the two germline ends. CDR3 length: 15 residues.

This chain joins TRBV5-1 and TRBJ1-1; a possible D gene is TRBD1 (6 bases). CDR1 is SGHRS, CDR2 YFSETQ, per germline. The CDR3 is 14 amino acids. The V end lost 2 bases, the J end lost 1 base, and 9 bases lay between the germline ends. CDR3 in DNA: TGCGCCAGCAGCTTTAAACAGGGGAACACTGAAGCTTTCTTT. Translated: CASSFKQGNTEAFF.

The chain has TRBV7-9 and TRBJ1-2; tentatively, D is TRBD1 (5 bases). CDR3 size: 14 residues. Trimming left V 5 bases short and J 2 bases short, with 12 bases between. Germline values: CDR1 SEHNR, CDR2 FQNEAQ (reference sequence). The CDR3 loop reads CASSLQSGNYGYTF. The CDR3 region has the DNA TGTGCCAGCAGCCTCCAATCAGGGAACTATGGCTACACCTTC.

The chain couples TRBV7-9 to TRBJ2-1; D possibly corresponds to TRBD1 (5 bases). Trimming left V 3 bases short and J 5 bases short, with 11 bases between. In germline, CDR1 is SEHNR, CDR2 FQNEAQ (reference sequence). CDR3 length: 14 residues. This chain's CDR3 is CASSFSSRDNEQFF. The CDR3 DNA is TGTGCCAGCAGCTTTAGTTCCAGGGACAATGAGCAGTTCTTC.

The rearrangement uses TRBV10-3 and TRBJ2-3; 8 bases are a match to TRBD1. This CDR3 is built from 16 residues. Looked up from germline, CDR1 is ENHRY and CDR2 is SYGVKD. With 4 bases clipped from V and 5 bases from J, the junction kept 11 bases outside the gene matches. The chain's CDR3 is CAISGGTGLGGDTQYF. The CDR3 DNA is TGTGCCATCAGTGGCGGGACAGGCCTAGGCGGAGATACGCAGTATTTT.